Listed below are T cell receptor beta chains from one sample, sequenced in a study of T cell responses to AZD1222 COVID-19 vaccine. The data were produced by immunoSEQ multiplex PCR, yet TCRdb's version contains in-frame clones alone and is incomplete. Of around 250,000 clones listed, approximately 95% are singletons. The sample in question was peripheral blood, obtained on day 0 of AZD1222 vaccination. The receptors here all came from an adult in good health. CDR3s include the opening cysteine and the closing phenylalanine or tryptophan. D genes are given only for firm matches. Where a row states a size, it is once, few, many or the class of an expanded clone; other rows omit it.

d_gene	j_gene	abundance	v_gene	CDR3aa	CDR3nt
NA	TRBJ2-3	NA	TRBV7-3	CASSLISTDTQYF	TGTGCCAGCAGCTTAATATCCACAGATACGCAGTATTTT
NA	TRBJ1-3	NA	TRBV7-9	CASRHHTGSENTIYF	TGTGCCAGCAGACACCATACAGGGTCTGAAAACACCATATATTTT
TRBD1	TRBJ2-7	NA	TRBV11-2	CASSFSDRGIHEQYF	TGTGCCAGCAGCTTTTCTGACAGGGGGATTCACGAGCAGTACTTC
TRBD2	TRBJ2-5	NA	TRBV2	CASSGILAGQETQYF	TGTGCCAGCAGTGGCATACTAGCGGGTCAAGAGACCCAGTACTTC
TRBD1	TRBJ1-3	NA	TRBV11-3	CASSLSLRGQGAVGNTIYF	TGTGCCAGCAGCTTAAGTTTAAGAGGACAGGGGGCTGTCGGAAACACCATATATTTT
TRBD1	TRBJ1-6	once	TRBV7-8	CASSLGRTGRYSPLHF	TGTGCCAGCAGCTTAGGGCGGACAGGCCGATATTCACCCCTCCACTTT
NA	TRBJ1-1	NA	TRBV9	CASSVGGTEAFF	TGTGCCAGCAGCGTAGGGGGTACTGAAGCTTTCTTT
NA	TRBJ1-6	NA	TRBV7-3	CASSLNRNSPLHF	TGTGCCAGCAGCTTAAATCGGAATTCACCCCTCCACTTT
NA	TRBJ1-5	NA	TRBV11-2	CASSSTGGVREGQPQHF	TGTGCCAGCAGCTCCACCGGAGGGGTAAGAGAAGGTCAGCCCCAGCATTTT
NA	TRBJ2-1	NA	TRBV12-3/TRBV12-4	CASRTRGSEQFF	TGTGCCAGCAGGACGAGGGGATCTGAGCAGTTCTTC
TRBD2	TRBJ2-3	NA	TRBV29-1	CSVQGPRGSGTLSTQYF	TGCAGCGTTCAAGGCCCGCGGGGTAGCGGGACCCTTAGTACGCAGTATTTT
NA	TRBJ2-1	NA	TRBV9	CASSVAGGYYNEQFF	TGTGCCAGCAGCGTAGCCGGGGGCTACTACAATGAGCAGTTCTTC
NA	TRBJ2-5	NA	TRBV5-1	CASSPGPRGETQYF	TGCGCCAGCAGCCCGGGACCGAGGGGAGAGACCCAGTACTTC
TRBD1	TRBJ1-2	NA	TRBV15	CATSRAMGQGGDGYTF	TGTGCCACCAGCAGAGCAATGGGACAGGGAGGCGATGGCTACACCTTC
NA	TRBJ1-2	NA	TRBV7-2	CASSIQGYGYTF	TGTGCCAGCAGCATACAGGGCTATGGCTACACCTTC
TRBD1	TRBJ1-2	NA	TRBV6-5	CASTRTGGGYGYTF	TGTGCCAGCACCCGAACAGGGGGAGGCTATGGCTACACCTTC
NA	TRBJ2-3	few	TRBV10-3	CAISQGGRGVGTDTQYF	TGTGCCATCAGCCAGGGCGGTCGCGGAGTGGGCACAGATACGCAGTATTTT
NA	TRBJ1-2	NA	TRBV19	CASSQPGWGYTF	TGTGCCAGTAGCCAGCCCGGGTGGGGCTACACCTTC
NA	TRBJ1-2	NA	TRBV3-1/TRBV3-2	CASSQWGTGDYGYTF	TGTGCCAGCAGCCAATGGGGAACCGGGGACTATGGCTACACCTTC
NA	TRBJ2-1	NA	TRBV7-3	CASSLSSLDEQFF	TGTGCCAGCAGCTTATCTAGCCTCGATGAGCAGTTCTTC
NA	TRBJ1-6	NA	TRBV7-2	CASSPSGRYNSPLHF	TGTGCCAGCAGCCCATCTGGACGGTATAATTCACCCCTCCACTTT
TRBD1	TRBJ1-4	NA	TRBV6-1	CASSDIHRDREGVKLFF	TGTGCCAGCAGTGATATCCACCGGGACAGGGAAGGAGTAAAACTGTTTTTT
TRBD1	TRBJ2-1	NA	TRBV7-8	CASSSDRGLYNEQFF	TGTGCCAGCAGCTCTGACAGGGGACTTTACAATGAGCAGTTCTTC
NA	TRBJ2-3	NA	TRBV12-3/TRBV12-4	CASSYGGPQYF	TGTGCCAGCAGTTACGGGGGCCCGCAGTATTTT
TRBD1	TRBJ1-6	NA	TRBV27	CATCRGNPVSYNSPLHF	TGTGCCACCTGCAGGGGGAATCCAGTCTCCTATAATTCACCCCTCCACTTT
TRBD1	TRBJ1-2	NA	TRBV28	CASSLGQGVYGYTF	TGTGCCAGCAGTTTAGGACAGGGGGTCTATGGCTACACCTTC
NA	TRBJ1-2	NA	TRBV6-2/TRBV6-3	CASSSGSYYGYTF	TGTGCCAGTAGTTCCGGCAGCTACTATGGCTACACCTTC
TRBD2	TRBJ2-7	NA	TRBV19	CASSIRTSGSNYEQYF	TGTGCCAGTAGTATCCGGACTAGCGGGAGTAACTACGAGCAGTACTTC
NA	TRBJ1-3	NA	TRBV19	CASSDGQSKVPGNTIYF	TGTGCCAGTAGTGATGGACAGAGTAAAGTGCCTGGAAACACCATATATTTT
TRBD1	TRBJ1-5	NA	TRBV28	CASSLWPSGQGGQPQHF	TGTGCCAGCAGTTTATGGCCCTCGGGACAGGGGGGTCAGCCCCAGCATTTT
TRBD2	TRBJ2-7	NA	TRBV3-1/TRBV3-2	CASSLAGSSYEQYF	TGTGCCAGCAGCCTAGCGGGGAGCTCCTACGAGCAGTACTTC
NA	TRBJ2-7	NA	TRBV10-3	CAISESHEQYF	TGTGCCATCAGTGAGTCCCACGAGCAGTACTTC
NA	TRBJ1-5	NA	TRBV5-1	CASSSGGAGQPQHF	TGCGCCAGCAGCTCGGGGGGGGCTGGGCAGCCCCAGCATTTT
TRBD1	TRBJ1-6	once	TRBV7-9	CASSPAGGGYNSPLHF	TGTGCCAGCAGCCCTGCAGGGGGCGGGTACAATTCACCCCTCCACTTT
NA	TRBJ2-7	NA	TRBV29-1	CSVRAGMDGYEQYF	TGCAGCGTTCGAGCCGGGATGGATGGCTACGAGCAGTACTTC
NA	TRBJ1-1	NA	TRBV6-5	CASSSGGHLNTEAFF	TGTGCCAGCAGTTCGGGGGGACACTTGAACACTGAAGCTTTCTTT
NA	TRBJ2-7	NA	TRBV3-1/TRBV3-2	CASSQDPYSYEQYF	TGTGCCAGCAGCCAAGATCCTTACTCCTACGAGCAGTACTTC
NA	TRBJ2-2	few	TRBV19	CASSAIQRVNTGELFF	TGTGCCAGTAGCGCGATCCAACGGGTAAACACCGGGGAGCTGTTTTTT
NA	TRBJ1-4	NA	TRBV29-1	CSVSEIATNEKLFF	TGCAGCGTCTCAGAGATTGCAACTAATGAAAAACTGTTTTTT
NA	TRBJ1-6	NA	TRBV6-1	CASSEGSSYNSPLHF	TGTGCCAGCAGCGAAGGGAGCTCCTATAATTCACCCCTCCACTTT
TRBD1	TRBJ1-2	NA	TRBV4-1	CASSQGQGRFYGYTF	TGCGCCAGCAGCCAAGGACAGGGAAGATTCTATGGCTACACCTTC
NA	TRBJ1-2	NA	TRBV5-1	CATGPTAESYGYTF	TGCGCCACTGGACCGACAGCTGAATCCTATGGCTACACCTTC
NA	TRBJ1-3	NA	TRBV19	CASSIRQISGNTIYF	TGTGCCAGTAGTATCCGGCAGATCTCTGGAAACACCATATATTTT
NA	TRBJ2-1	NA	TRBV5-1	CASSLAPGGAGYNEQFF	TGCGCCAGCAGCTTGGCTCCCGGGGGAGCGGGTTACAATGAGCAGTTCTTC
NA	TRBJ1-5	NA	TRBV5-6	CASSLTADYSNQPQHF	TGTGCCAGCAGCTTGACAGCCGATTATAGCAATCAGCCCCAGCATTTT
NA	TRBJ1-3	NA	TRBV5-1	CASSLETEEGNTIYF	TGCGCCAGCAGCTTGGAAACCGAGGAGGGAAACACCATATATTTT
TRBD2	TRBJ2-3	NA	TRBV6-5	CASRFPGGKGTQYF	TGTGCCAGCAGGTTTCCGGGAGGAAAGGGTACGCAGTATTTT
TRBD1	TRBJ2-7	few	TRBV28	CASTSGGQGAEEQYF	TGTGCCAGCACCTCCGGGGGACAGGGGGCTGAAGAGCAGTACTTC
NA	TRBJ1-5	NA	TRBV5-1	CASSSGTPDQPQHF	TGCGCCAGCAGCTCCGGGACACCCGATCAGCCCCAGCATTTT
NA	TRBJ1-4	NA	TRBV21-1	CASSNLENEKLFF	TGTGCCAGCAGCAATTTAGAAAATGAAAAACTGTTTTTT
TRBD1	TRBJ1-6	NA	TRBV6-1	CASSEAVTGWNSPLHF	TGTGCCAGCAGTGAGGCTGTGACAGGGTGGAATTCACCCCTCCACTTT
NA	TRBJ1-5	NA	TRBV7-6	CASSLAAYSNQPQHF	TGTGCCAGCAGCTTAGCGGCTTATAGCAATCAGCCCCAGCATTTT
NA	TRBJ1-5	NA	TRBV2	CASSLDRTSNQPQHF	TGTGCCAGCAGCCTCGACAGGACTAGCAATCAGCCCCAGCATTTT
NA	TRBJ1-1	once	TRBV29-1	CSTPGVMNTEAFF	TGCAGCACCCCCGGGGTTATGAACACTGAAGCTTTCTTT
NA	TRBJ1-1	NA	TRBV5-1	CASSLGQAVGTEAFF	TGCGCCAGCAGCTTGGGGCAGGCCGTGGGTACTGAAGCTTTCTTT
NA	TRBJ2-2	NA	TRBV24-1	CATSEGRILSTGELFF	TGTGCCACCAGTGAGGGTAGGATTCTGAGCACCGGGGAGCTGTTTTTT
NA	TRBJ2-1	NA	TRBV27	CASSFTRGEQFF	TGTGCCAGCAGTTTCACCCGAGGTGAGCAGTTCTTC
TRBD1	TRBJ1-2	NA	TRBV6-5	CASRTGVNYGYTF	TGTGCCAGCAGGACAGGGGTTAACTATGGCTACACCTTC